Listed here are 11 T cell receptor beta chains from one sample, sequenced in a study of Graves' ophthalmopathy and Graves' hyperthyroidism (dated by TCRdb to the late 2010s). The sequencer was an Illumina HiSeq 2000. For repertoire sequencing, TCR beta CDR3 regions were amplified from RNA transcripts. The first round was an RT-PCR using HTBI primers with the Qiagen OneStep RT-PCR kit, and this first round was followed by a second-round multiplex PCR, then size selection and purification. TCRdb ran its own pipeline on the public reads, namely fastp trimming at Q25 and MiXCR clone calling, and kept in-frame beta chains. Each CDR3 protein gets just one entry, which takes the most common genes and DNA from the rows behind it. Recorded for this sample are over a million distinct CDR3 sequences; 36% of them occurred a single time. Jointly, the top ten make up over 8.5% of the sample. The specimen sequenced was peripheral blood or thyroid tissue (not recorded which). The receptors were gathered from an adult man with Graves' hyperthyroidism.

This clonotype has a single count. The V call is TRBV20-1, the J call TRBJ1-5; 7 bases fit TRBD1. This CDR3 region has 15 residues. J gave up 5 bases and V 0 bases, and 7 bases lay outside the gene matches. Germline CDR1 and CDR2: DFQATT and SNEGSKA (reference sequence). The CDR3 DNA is TGCAGTGCTAGAGAATCGGGACAGATTTATCAGCCCCAGCATTTT. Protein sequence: CSARESGQIYQPQHF.

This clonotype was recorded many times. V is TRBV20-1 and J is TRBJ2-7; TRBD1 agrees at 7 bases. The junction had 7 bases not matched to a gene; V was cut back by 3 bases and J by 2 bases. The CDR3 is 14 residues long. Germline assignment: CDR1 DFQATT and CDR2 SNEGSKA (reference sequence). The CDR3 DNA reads TGCAGTGCTAGTAGACAGGGCAGGCCCTACGAGCAGTACTTC. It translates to CSASRQGRPYEQYF.

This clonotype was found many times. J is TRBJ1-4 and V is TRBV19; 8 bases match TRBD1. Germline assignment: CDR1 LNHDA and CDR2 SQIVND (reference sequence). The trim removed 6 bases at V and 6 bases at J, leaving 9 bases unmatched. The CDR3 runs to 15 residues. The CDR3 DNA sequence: TGTGCCAGTAGCCGTTCAGGGGGCGTGGATGAAAAACTGTTTTTT. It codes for CASSRSGGVDEKLFF.

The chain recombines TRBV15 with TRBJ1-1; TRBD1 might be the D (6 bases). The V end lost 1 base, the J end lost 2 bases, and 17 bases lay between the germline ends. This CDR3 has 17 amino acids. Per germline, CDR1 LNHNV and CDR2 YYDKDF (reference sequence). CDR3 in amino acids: CATSRGVGGRPNTEAFF. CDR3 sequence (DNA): TGTGCCACCAGCAGAGGTGTCGGGGGCCGGCCTAACACTGAAGCTTTCTTT.

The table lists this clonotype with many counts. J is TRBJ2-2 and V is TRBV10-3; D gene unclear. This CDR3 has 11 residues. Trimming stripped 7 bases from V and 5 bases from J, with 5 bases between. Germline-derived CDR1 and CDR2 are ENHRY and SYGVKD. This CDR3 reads CAITTTGELFF. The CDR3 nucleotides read TGTGCCATCACTACTACCGGGGAGCTGTTTTTT.

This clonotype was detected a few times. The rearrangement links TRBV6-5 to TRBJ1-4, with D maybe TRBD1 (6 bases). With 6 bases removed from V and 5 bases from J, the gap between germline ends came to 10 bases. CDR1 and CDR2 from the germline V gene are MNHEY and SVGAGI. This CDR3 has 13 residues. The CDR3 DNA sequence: TGTGCCAGCAGAAAAGGGGGGAATGAAAAACTGTTTTTT. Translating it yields CASRKGGNEKLFF.

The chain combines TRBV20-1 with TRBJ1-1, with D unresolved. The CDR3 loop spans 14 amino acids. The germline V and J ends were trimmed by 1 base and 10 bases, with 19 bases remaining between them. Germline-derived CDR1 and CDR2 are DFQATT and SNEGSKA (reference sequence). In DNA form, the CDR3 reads TGCAGTGCTAGAGTAGTAGGTAGTGGGCCTGGAGCTTTCTTT. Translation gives CSARVVGSGPGAFF.

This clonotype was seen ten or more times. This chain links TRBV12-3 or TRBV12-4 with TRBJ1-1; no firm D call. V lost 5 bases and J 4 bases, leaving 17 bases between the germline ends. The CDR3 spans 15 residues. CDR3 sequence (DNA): TGTGCCAGCAGTCCTCGCCCCAACTTGGGCACTGAAGCTTTCTTT. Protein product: CASSPRPNLGTEAFF.

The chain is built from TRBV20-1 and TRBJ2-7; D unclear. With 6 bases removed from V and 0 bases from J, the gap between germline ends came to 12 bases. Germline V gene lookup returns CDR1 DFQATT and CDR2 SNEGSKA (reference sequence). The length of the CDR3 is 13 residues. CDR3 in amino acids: CSARALSSYEQYF. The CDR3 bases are TGCAGTGCCCGCGCCCTGAGCTCCTACGAGCAGTACTTC.

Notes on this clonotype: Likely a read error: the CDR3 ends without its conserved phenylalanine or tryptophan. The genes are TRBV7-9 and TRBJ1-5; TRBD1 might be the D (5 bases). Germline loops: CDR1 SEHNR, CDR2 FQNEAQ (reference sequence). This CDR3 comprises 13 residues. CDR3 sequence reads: CASSQGEGQPQHS. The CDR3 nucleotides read TGCGCCAGCAGCCAAGGAGAGGGGCAGCCCCAGCATTCA.

Here the CDR3 reads CASSEVEGIGGYTF. As DNA, the CDR3 is TGTGCCAGCAGTGAAGTCGAGGGGATAGGAGGCTACACCTTC. V gene TRBV6-1 combines with J gene TRBJ1-2, with a tentative D call TRBD1 (5 bases). Germline CDR1 reads MNHNS; CDR2 reads SASEGT. The CDR3 length is 14 residues. Trimming removed 1 base from V and 8 bases from J, with 14 bases in between.